The rows below give T cell receptor beta chains drawn from one sample of a study of blood T cells in healthy people across ages. One entry per CDR3 protein, called by TCRdb with MiXCR from the 5' RACE reads. Of about 770,000 distinct CDR3 sequences in the sample, roughly 44% were seen once. The specimen sequenced was blood. All receptors derive from a man between 60 and 75 years old in good health. The CDR3 runs from the conserved cysteine through the conserved F or W. The D gene is left open where the match is weak. Clone size is not always given. Where it is, it says once, few, many or a class for expanded clones.

D gene | clone size | J gene | V gene | CDR3 protein | CDR3 DNA
TRBD2 | . | TRBJ2-3 | TRBV7-2 | CASRISGGPDTQYF | TGTGCCAGCAGGATTAGCGGGGGACCAGATACGCAGTATTTT
. | . | TRBJ2-7 | TRBV6-5 | CASRTRPGRFYEQYF | TGTGCCAGCAGGACCAGACCGGGACGCTTCTACGAGCAGTACTTC
. | . | TRBJ1-5 | TRBV10-3 | CAITPGPNQPQHF | TGTGCCATCACTCCGGGACCAAATCAGCCCCAGCATTTT
. | . | TRBJ2-7 | TRBV7-9 | CASSAADRVEQYF | TGTGCCAGCAGCGCCGCAGACCGGGTCGAGCAGTACTTC
. | . | TRBJ1-5 | TRBV6-1 | CASREGWGNQPQHF | TGTGCCAGCAGGGAGGGGTGGGGCAATCAGCCCCAGCATTTT
. | . | TRBJ2-3 | TRBV7-2 | CASSLDWTQRATQYF | TGTGCCAGCAGCTTAGACTGGACCCAGCGTGCGACGCAGTATTTT
TRBD1 | . | TRBJ1-5 | TRBV6-2/TRBV6-3 | CASSARGQGPNQPQHF | TGTGCCAGCAGTGCCAGGGGGCAGGGGCCCAATCAGCCCCAGCATTTT
TRBD1 | . | TRBJ2-6 | TRBV20-1 | CSAQEQGFGGVNVLTF | TGCAGTGCCCAAGAACAGGGGTTCGGTGGGGTCAACGTCCTGACTTTC
. | few | TRBJ2-3 | TRBV20-1 | CSARDLAEADTQYF | TGCAGTGCTAGAGATCTGGCTGAGGCAGATACGCAGTATTTT
. | . | TRBJ2-6 | TRBV14 | CASSTKPPDRPGANVLTF | TGTGCCAGCAGCACTAAGCCCCCAGACCGCCCTGGGGCCAACGTCCTGACTTTC
. | . | TRBJ1-1 | TRBV12-3/TRBV12-4 | CASSLVLGGGEAFF | TGTGCCAGCAGTTTGGTATTGGGGGGCGGTGAAGCTTTCTTT
. | . | TRBJ2-4 | TRBV20-1 | CSATPGDRENIQYF | TGCAGTGCTACACCAGGGGATAGGGAAAACATTCAGTACTTC
. | . | TRBJ2-1 | TRBV5-5 | CASSRDSSEQFF | TGTGCCAGCAGCCGTGACAGTAGTGAGCAGTTCTTC
. | once | TRBJ2-7 | TRBV20-1 | CSAASGSEQYF | TGCAGTGCTGCCTCAGGGAGTGAGCAGTACTTC
. | . | TRBJ2-1 | TRBV6-2/TRBV6-3 | CASSYEGVRNEQFF | TGTGCCAGCAGTTATGAAGGGGTTCGCAATGAGCAGTTCTTC
TRBD1 | . | TRBJ2-3 | TRBV10-3 | CAIMGQRDTDTQYF | TGTGCCATCATGGGACAGAGGGACACAGATACGCAGTATTTT
TRBD1 | . | TRBJ2-2 | TRBV12-3/TRBV12-4 | CASSQTGGADTGELFF | TGTGCCAGCAGTCAAACAGGGGGCGCGGACACCGGGGAGCTGTTTTTT
TRBD1 | . | TRBJ2-1 | TRBV2 | CASSEVTGGRRNEQFF | TGTGCCAGCAGTGAGGTGACAGGGGGCAGGAGAAATGAGCAGTTCTTC
TRBD1 | many | TRBJ2-7 | TRBV4-3 | CASSQVLGGRGLYEQYF | TGCGCCAGCAGCCAAGTGTTGGGTGGCAGGGGGCTGTACGAGCAGTACTTC
. | few | TRBJ1-2 | TRBV27 | CASSLSLNTLLGYTF | TGTGCCAGCAGTTTATCTCTCAATACGTTGCTTGGCTACACCTTC
. | . | TRBJ2-1 | TRBV20-1 | CSARASYNEQFF | TGCAGTGCTAGAGCCAGCTACAATGAGCAGTTCTTC
. | . | TRBJ2-2 | TRBV20-1 | CSASGRGGNTGELFF | TGCAGTGCTAGCGGTAGAGGGGGAAACACCGGGGAGCTGTTTTTT
. | few | TRBJ2-7 | TRBV20-1 | CSARKGMEVQYF | TGCAGTGCTAGGAAAGGGATGGAGGTCCAGTACTTC
TRBD1 | few | TRBJ1-4 | TRBV12-3/TRBV12-4 | CASNRQGRAEKLFF | TGTGCCAGCAATCGACAGGGGCGGGCGGAAAAACTGTTTTTT
. | . | TRBJ2-3 | TRBV20-1 | CSAGADTVTDTQYF | TGCAGTGCTGGGGCCGACACTGTCACAGATACGCAGTATTTT
. | few | TRBJ2-5 | TRBV6-5 | CASSPTGGHQETQYF | TGTGCCAGCAGCCCTACTGGGGGCCACCAAGAGACCCAGTACTTC
. | . | TRBJ2-3 | TRBV3-1 | CASSQVSTWVLEVTDTQYF | TGTGCCAGCAGCCAAGTCTCCACTTGGGTGTTAGAAGTCACAGATACGCAGTATTTT
. | . | TRBJ1-5 | TRBV6-1 | CASSEAGGLYSNQPQHF | TGTGCCAGCAGTGAGGCAGGCGGTCTTTATAGCAATCAGCCCCAGCATTTT
. | many | TRBJ2-5 | TRBV29-1 | CSALPGGREETQYF | TGCAGCGCCCTCCCCGGGGGGCGGGAAGAGACCCAGTACTTC
TRBD1 | few | TRBJ2-7 | TRBV6-2/TRBV6-3 | CASRDDRDSYEQYF | TGTGCCAGCAGGGACGACAGGGATTCCTACGAGCAGTACTTC
. | . | TRBJ2-7 | TRBV7-2 | CASSLEHRAFYEQYF | TGTGCCAGCAGCTTAGAACACAGGGCTTTCTACGAGCAGTACTTC
. | . | TRBJ1-1 | TRBV25-1 | CASRSSRLNTEAFF | TGTGCCAGCAGGAGCAGTAGGCTGAACACTGAAGCTTTCTTT
. | many | TRBJ2-6 | TRBV10-3 | CAINDGANVLTF | TGTGCCATCAATGATGGGGCCAACGTCCTGACTTTC
. | . | TRBJ2-3 | TRBV28 | CASSLRGPTTDTQYF | TGTGCCAGCAGTTTGCGGGGTCCCACCACAGATACGCAGTATTTT
TRBD2 | . | TRBJ2-7 | TRBV12-3/TRBV12-4 | CASSFGLAGGSYEQYF | TGTGCCAGCAGTTTCGGACTAGCGGGGGGCTCTTACGAGCAGTACTTC
. | many | TRBJ2-7 | TRBV20-1 | CSARSTEVRQYF | TGCAGTGCTAGGTCAACAGAAGTAAGGCAGTACTTC
. | . | TRBJ2-5 | TRBV6-2/TRBV6-3 | CASSTGQSSVHQETQYF | TGTGCCAGCAGTACAGGACAGTCCTCCGTCCACCAAGAGACCCAGTACTTC
. | . | TRBJ1-3 | TRBV7-2 | CASRGVGGGNTIYF | TGTGCCAGCAGGGGGGTCGGAGGTGGAAATACCATATATTTT
. | . | TRBJ2-4 | TRBV2 | CASGVKNIQYF | TGTGCCAGCGGGGTCAAAAACATTCAGTACTTC
TRBD1 | few | TRBJ1-2 | TRBV5-1 | CASSLAGGTEQGYGYTF | TGCGCCAGCAGCTTGGCCGGGGGGACAGAGCAAGGGTATGGCTACACCTTC
. | few | TRBJ2-1 | TRBV7-2 | CASVRGAATYGNEQFF | TGTGCCAGCGTTAGAGGGGCGGCAACCTACGGCAATGAGCAGTTCTTC
. | few | TRBJ1-4 | TRBV4-3 | CASSQDWGAANEKLFF | TGCGCCAGCAGCCAAGATTGGGGGGCGGCTAATGAAAAACTGTTTTTT
. | . | TRBJ2-5 | TRBV20-1 | CSARDNQETQYF | TGCAGTGCTAGAGACAACCAAGAGACCCAGTACTTC
. | . | TRBJ2-7 | TRBV11-2 | CASSFRQVAEQYF | TGTGCCAGCAGCTTCCGACAGGTTGCCGAGCAGTACTTC
TRBD1 | many | TRBJ1-2 | TRBV6-6 | CASSYKGGTGYTF | TGTGCCAGCAGTTATAAAGGGGGCACTGGCTACACCTTC
. | . | TRBJ2-7 | TRBV6-2/TRBV6-3 | CASRPGPREPYEQYF | TGTGCCAGCAGACCCGGACCTCGAGAACCCTACGAGCAGTACTTC
TRBD2 | few | TRBJ2-5 | TRBV7-2 | CASSLPSGGTETQYF | TGTGCCAGCAGCTTACCTAGCGGGGGGACGGAGACCCAGTACTTC
. | . | TRBJ2-3 | TRBV4-3 | CASSQDLRREDTQYF | TGCGCCAGCAGCCAAGATCTCAGGCGGGAAGATACGCAGTATTTT
. | . | TRBJ1-4 | TRBV7-9 | CASPRRGFEKLFF | TGTGCCAGCCCAAGGCGGGGGTTCGAAAAACTGTTTTTT
TRBD1 | few | TRBJ2-5 | TRBV5-1 | CASSLALSGTGDGTQYF | TGCGCCAGCAGCTTGGCTTTATCCGGGACAGGGGACGGGACCCAGTACTTC
. | . | TRBJ1-2 | TRBV5-5 | CASSLDSWDYGYTF | TGTGCCAGCAGCTTGGATAGTTGGGACTATGGCTACACCTTC
. | . | TRBJ1-2 | TRBV9 | CASTGVQNYGYTF | TGTGCCAGCACTGGTGTACAGAACTATGGCTACACCTTC
TRBD1 | . | TRBJ2-5 | TRBV6-2/TRBV6-3 | CASSYGTGAFLADAETQYF | TGTGCCAGCAGTTACGGGACAGGGGCGTTTTTGGCTGACGCAGAGACCCAGTACTTC
. | few | TRBJ2-1 | TRBV27 | CASKRGAASSYNEQFF | TGTGCCAGCAAAAGAGGGGCAGCTAGCTCCTACAATGAGCAGTTCTTC
. | few | TRBJ1-1 | TRBV6-2/TRBV6-3 | CASGYNMGSGRPEAFF | TGTGCCAGCGGATACAATATGGGGTCGGGGCGCCCTGAAGCTTTCTTT
. | few | TRBJ1-2 | TRBV29-1 | CSVEETIQGERGGYTF | TGCAGCGTTGAAGAGACAATCCAGGGAGAGCGTGGAGGCTACACCTTC
TRBD1 | . | TRBJ2-3 | TRBV7-9 | CASSLGGAGTGNTDTQYF | TGCGCCAGCAGCTTAGGGGGGGCCGGGACAGGGAACACAGATACGCAGTATTTT
TRBD1 | few | TRBJ2-1 | TRBV20-1 | CSADDRDSAGNEQFF | TGCAGTGCCGATGACAGGGACAGTGCGGGCAATGAGCAGTTCTTC
TRBD2 | . | TRBJ2-7 | TRBV20-1 | CSVLAGIGRAFYEQYF | TGCAGTGTTTTGGCAGGTATCGGGAGGGCGTTCTACGAGCAGTACTTC
. | few | TRBJ1-1 | TRBV20-1 | CSAPRPDMNTEAFF | TGCAGTGCTCCCCGGCCGGACATGAACACTGAAGCTTTCTTT